Following are 5 T cell receptor beta chains from one sample sequenced in a study of cytomegalovirus exposure and HLA in healthy donors. The PCR was carried out with 60 Vbeta primers and 13 Jbeta primers. Libraries were prepared by immunoSEQ multiplex PCR; TCRdb keeps only in-frame clonotypes and omits some of them. The repertoire holds about 120,000 clones, 8% to 11% seen once, with just over 4.5% in the top ten. Material for sequencing was PBMCs. These receptors all stem from a woman aged 18-30 years in good health and CMV-seropositive.

This clone was picked up a small number of times. The chain recombines TRBV5-5 with TRBJ1-5; no definite D call. CDR3 length: 13 residues. Trimming stripped 2 bases from V and 5 bases from J, with 8 bases between. CDR1 is SGHKS, CDR2 YYEKEE, per germline (reference sequence). This CDR3 is CASSFGDYQPQHF. CDR3 DNA sequence: TGTGCCAGCAGCTTCGGGGATTATCAGCCCCAGCATTTT.

This clone was counted between two and nine times. This rearrangement joins TRBV6-5 to TRBJ2-5; D is possibly TRBD2 (6 bases). Trimming removed 0 bases at V and 2 bases at J, with 10 bases between. The germline gives CDR1 MNHEY, CDR2 SVGAGI. The CDR3 covers 15 residues. In nucleotides, the CDR3 is TGTGCCAGCAGTTACTCCGATGGGGGGCAAGAGACCCAGTACTTC. This translates into CASSYSDGGQETQYF.

CDR3 residues: CASSLEPSYGYTF. The CDR3 coding sequence is TGTGCCAGCAGCCTAGAACCGAGCTATGGCTACACCTTC. The chain couples TRBV2 to TRBJ1-2; D not certain. The CDR3 is 13 amino acids. Germline V CDR1 and CDR2: SNHLY, FYNNEI. V was clipped by 6 bases and J by 4 bases, with 12 bases between them.

The chain employs TRBV7-3 and TRBJ2-2; D is possibly TRBD2 (5 bases). This CDR3 is built from 15 residues. The germline gives CDR1 SGHTA, CDR2 FQGTGA. V was pared by 5 bases and J by 7 bases, with 17 bases between. CDR3 protein: CASSRSGTEGGELFF. The CDR3 nucleotides read TGTGCCAGCAGCCGAAGCGGCACGGAAGGCGGGGAGCTGTTTTTT.

The chain employs TRBV30 and TRBJ2-3; 9 positions match TRBD2. Germline V gives CDR1 GTSNPN, CDR2 SVGIG (reference sequence). V shed 2 bases and J 1 base; nucleotides not matched to a gene: 13. CDR3 length: 18 residues. CDR3 region: CAWSTLAGGRFGTDTQYF. For the CDR3, the DNA is TGTGCCTGGAGTACCCTGGCGGGAGGGAGGTTCGGCACAGATACGCAGTATTTT.